The clone carrying this TCR beta chain was seen just once. This record belongs to a study of blood T cell repertoires in COVID-19. The wider study: Both acute and convalescent COVID-19 samples were obtained from the United States, Italy and Spain.

This CDR3 has 14 amino acids. Germline assignment: CDR1 SGHTA and CDR2 FQGNSA. Germline trimming cut 5 bases from V and 5 bases from J; bases unmatched to any gene: 6. Only in-frame clones appear in the TCRdb table, and some are missing; sequencing was by immunoSEQ multiplex PCR. The table includes 70,000 or so clones, 90% detected once. This clonotype originated in a man in his fifties or sixties with acute or convalescent COVID-19. The chain combines TRBV7-2 with TRBJ2-5; 9 bases map to TRBD1. The sample consisted of peripheral blood. CDR3: CASSPTGGEETQYF. As DNA, the CDR3 is TGTGCCAGCAGCCCAACAGGGGGCGAGGAGACCCAGTACTTC.